At least ten counts were recorded for the clone carrying this T cell receptor (beta chain). Its specificity is unknown. This entry comes from a study of CD8+CD57+ T cells in acquired aplastic anemia. Before being chosen for sequencing, patients had shown CD8+CD57+ cell expansion by flow cytometry. The CDR3 is 12 amino acids. Germline-derived CDR1 and CDR2 are SNHLY and FYNNEI. The V and J ends lost 6 bases and 1 base respectively, with 7 bases between them. Genomic DNA, serving as template, underwent TCR beta VDJ and CDR3 profiling. TCRdb fed the reads into MiXCR, producing one record per CDR3 protein. The sample has 200,000 or so distinct CDR3 sequences; almost 50% are singletons. Study outcomes and limitations: Comparison of patients with controls identified about 27 shared CD8+ CDR3 sequences.

This sequence originates from a human donor with aplastic anemia. The V and J genes are TRBV2 and TRBJ2-7; D remains ambiguous. The sequencing sample was made of sorted CD4+, CD8+, or CD8+CD57+ T cells (not recorded which) from PBMCs. The CDR3 DNA is TGTGCCAGCAGGCAAGATTCCTACGAGCAGTACTTC. Protein sequence: CASRQDSYEQYF.